A selection of T cell receptor beta chains follows, all from one sample in a study of response to subunit inactivated influenza vaccine. MiXCR, run by TCRdb on the RT-PCR reads, gives a single entry per CDR3 protein. The repertoire includes 170,000 or so distinct CDR3 sequences, roughly 10% of them detected once, and around 40% sits in the top ten. The source was CD8+ T cells sorted from PBMCs, collected about 24 months after vaccination. These receptors were collected from a man in his fifties or sixties who received an inactivated influenza vaccine. Both conserved end residues are part of each CDR3. The D gene is left open where the match is weak. Where a row states a size, it is once, few, many or the class of an expanded clone; other rows omit it.

J gene,V gene,D gene,clone size,CDR3 DNA,CDR3 protein
TRBJ2-7,TRBV4-1,TRBD1,NA,TGCGCCAGTAGCCAAGACAGGGGGCTTGGGGAGCAGTACTTC,CASSQDRGLGEQYF
TRBJ2-7,TRBV20-1,TRBD1,few,TGCAGTGCTAGAGACGTTACAGGGGAAGAGCAGTACTTC,CSARDVTGEEQYF
TRBJ2-5,TRBV12-3/TRBV12-4,NA,NA,TGTGCCAGCAGTTTAGATGCGGCGGGGGAGACCCAGTACTTC,CASSLDAAGETQYF
TRBJ1-3,TRBV4-2,NA,NA,TGTGCCAGCAGCCAAGACCGGGTAGAGTCTGGAAACACCATATATTTT,CASSQDRVESGNTIYF
TRBJ1-1,TRBV4-3,NA,NA,TGCGCCAGCAGCCAAGGGGGTCACACTGAAGCTTTCTTT,CASSQGGHTEAFF
TRBJ1-4,TRBV5-6,NA,many,TGTGCCAGCAGCTCAACGACGGGGGCATCTAATGAAAAACTGTTTTTT,CASSSTTGASNEKLFF
TRBJ1-2,TRBV29-1,TRBD1,NA,TGCAGCGTTCTTGGACAGGGCTATGGCTACACCTTC,CSVLGQGYGYTF
TRBJ2-1,TRBV21-1,NA,NA,TGTGCCAGCCCGACGCACCGCCCGGAGGTGGCGGGAAGAACCTACAATGAGCAGTTCTTC,CASPTHRPEVAGRTYNEQFF
TRBJ1-1,TRBV12-3/TRBV12-4,NA,many,TGTGCCAGCAGGGCTGCAGGGCACACTGAAGCTTTCTTT,CASRAAGHTEAFF
TRBJ2-1,TRBV11-3,TRBD1,few,TGTGCCAGCAGCTTAGGAGCGGACAGGCGCGATGAGCAGTTCTTC,CASSLGADRRDEQFF
TRBJ2-3,TRBV9,TRBD2,NA,TGTGCCAGCAGCGACCCCTCTGGGGAGGGGACAGATACGCAGTATTTT,CASSDPSGEGTDTQYF
TRBJ1-6,TRBV6-5,NA,NA,TGTGCCAGCAGTTACGAGTCAGGGACTAATTCACTCCTCCACTTT,CASSYESGTNSLLHF
TRBJ2-7,TRBV2,NA,NA,TGTGCCAGACAGGGCCGAACCTCCTACGAGCAGTACTTC,CARQGRTSYEQYF
TRBJ2-1,TRBV6-5,TRBD2,NA,TGTGCCAGCAGTTACGCCAGCGGGGGGACCTACAATGAGCAGTTCTTC,CASSYASGGTYNEQFF
TRBJ2-1,TRBV14,NA,NA,TGTGCCAGCAGCCATTGGGACACACCCTACAATGAGCAGTTCTTC,CASSHWDTPYNEQFF
TRBJ2-7,TRBV7-9,NA,few,TGTGCCAGCAGCCCCTCGGCGGTTGACGAGCAGTACTTC,CASSPSAVDEQYF
TRBJ2-3,TRBV6-1,TRBD1,NA,TGTGCCAGCCGGGACAGGGGGCGAGATACGCAGTATTTT,CASRDRGRDTQYF
TRBJ2-1,TRBV3-1,TRBD2,few,TGTGCCAGCAGCCATCCCGCTAGCGGGTACACTTTGAGCTCCTACAATGAGCAGTTCTTC,CASSHPASGYTLSSYNEQFF
TRBJ2-2,TRBV12-3/TRBV12-4,NA,NA,TGTGCCAGCAGTTTAGACGGGGGTGGAACCGGGGAGCTGTTTTTT,CASSLDGGGTGELFF
TRBJ2-5,TRBV4-3,NA,many,TGCGCCAGCAGCCAAGATTTGGTAGCAAGGGAGACCCAGTACTTC,CASSQDLVARETQYF
TRBJ2-2,TRBV28,NA,NA,TGTGCCAGCAGTATACCGGGCCAACGAAACACCGGGGAGCTGTTTTTT,CASSIPGQRNTGELFF
TRBJ2-3,TRBV10-3,NA,many,TGTGCCATCAGTGAGTTTGGAGGGGGCTTAAGCACAGATACGCAGTATTTT,CAISEFGGGLSTDTQYF
TRBJ2-7,TRBV12-3/TRBV12-4,NA,NA,TGTGCCAGCAGTTTCGCGTTGGCCTACGAGCAGTACTTC,CASSFALAYEQYF
TRBJ2-3,TRBV7-8,NA,NA,TGTGCCAGCAGCTTATTTGCGGGGGCTAGGGGCACAGATACGCAGTATTTT,CASSLFAGARGTDTQYF
TRBJ2-1,TRBV20-1,NA,few,TGCAGTGCTAGAGATTGGGGCAATGAGCAGTTCTTC,CSARDWGNEQFF
TRBJ2-1,TRBV27,NA,NA,TGTGCCAGCAGTTTATACCCGTACAATGAGCAGTTCTTC,CASSLYPYNEQFF
TRBJ2-3,TRBV5-1,NA,few,TGCGCCAGCAGCCCCCGACACCATAGCACAGATACGCAGTATTTT,CASSPRHHSTDTQYF
TRBJ2-1,TRBV12-3/TRBV12-4,TRBD2,many,TGTGCCAGCAGTTTGCTAGCGGGAGTGCTCGATGAGCAGTTCTTC,CASSLLAGVLDEQFF
TRBJ2-2,TRBV11-2,TRBD2,NA,TGTGCCAGCAGCTTAGATAATCCGGGGGGGTACACCGGGGAGCTGTTTTTT,CASSLDNPGGYTGELFF
TRBJ1-1,TRBV29-1,TRBD1,many,TGCAGCGTTGGGACAGGGTGGAACACTGAAGCTTTCTTT,CSVGTGWNTEAFF
TRBJ2-5,TRBV5-1,NA,NA,TGCGCCAGCAGCTTGGGCATTCTTAGAAAGACCCAGTACTTC,CASSLGILRKTQYF
TRBJ2-1,TRBV25-1,NA,NA,TGTGCCAGCAGTGTGCAGTACAATGAGCAGTTCTTC,CASSVQYNEQFF
TRBJ1-4,TRBV7-9,NA,many,TGTGCCAGCAGCGCCGGAACAGGGATACTGTTTTTT,CASSAGTGILFF
TRBJ2-7,TRBV12-3/TRBV12-4,TRBD2,few,TGTGCCAGCACAAGCGGGAGCATCAAGATCTACGAGCAGTACTTC,CASTSGSIKIYEQYF
TRBJ2-7,TRBV5-5,NA,NA,TGTGCCAGCAGCTTGGTTCAGTCCTACGAGCAGTACTTC,CASSLVQSYEQYF
TRBJ2-2,TRBV27,TRBD2,NA,TGTGCCAGCAGTTTATTTGCGGGAGGGCCCGCCGGGGAGCTGTTTTTT,CASSLFAGGPAGELFF
TRBJ2-3,TRBV4-3,NA,NA,TGCGCCAGCAGCCAAGGGCGAGGCACAGATACGCAGTATTTT,CASSQGRGTDTQYF
TRBJ2-2,TRBV2,TRBD1,NA,TGTGCCAGCGGATTCGACAGGGCGAGCGGGGAGCTGTTTTTT,CASGFDRASGELFF
TRBJ2-4,TRBV21-1,NA,few,NA,CASSKYWGDGAKNIQYF
TRBJ2-5,TRBV10-2,NA,NA,TGCGCCAGCAGTGAGTCGGAGAGGGAAGAGACCCAGTACTTC,CASSESEREETQYF
TRBJ2-5,TRBV7-9,TRBD2,NA,TGTGCCAGCAGCTTCCCGGGAGGGGGTCGCGTGACCCAGTACTTC,CASSFPGGGRVTQYF
TRBJ2-3,TRBV9,TRBD2,NA,TGTGCCAGCAGCGTAGCGGGAGGGAGTGCAGATACGCAGTATTTT,CASSVAGGSADTQYF
TRBJ2-7,TRBV3-1,TRBD1,NA,TGTGCCAGCAGCCAGCCGAGTGACAGGGCTTACGAGCAGTACTTC,CASSQPSDRAYEQYF
TRBJ2-7,TRBV12-3/TRBV12-4,NA,many,TGTGCCAGCAGTCCGTACTTATCCTACGAGCAGTACTTC,CASSPYLSYEQYF
TRBJ2-2,TRBV20-1,TRBD2,NA,TGCAGTGCTAGGGGCAGCGGGGGCCACAACTTGGGGGAGCTGTTTTTT,CSARGSGGHNLGELFF
TRBJ1-5,TRBV7-9,NA,many,TGTGCCAGCAGCTTACAGGATCAGCCCCAGCATTTT,CASSLQDQPQHF
TRBJ2-7,TRBV27,TRBD2,few,TGTGCCAGCAGCACGACTAGCGTCTCCTACGAGCAGTACTTC,CASSTTSVSYEQYF
TRBJ2-1,TRBV29-1,NA,few,TGCAGCGTCGTTTCTCCCAATGAGCAGTTCTTC,CSVVSPNEQFF
TRBJ2-7,TRBV7-8,NA,many,TGTGCCAGCAGCCCCCCTTTTCCAGACTACGAGCAGTACTTC,CASSPPFPDYEQYF
TRBJ2-3,TRBV28,TRBD2,many,TGTGCCAGCAGTTCCGAACTAGCGGGGGGGCTGATAGATACGCAGTATTTT,CASSSELAGGLIDTQYF